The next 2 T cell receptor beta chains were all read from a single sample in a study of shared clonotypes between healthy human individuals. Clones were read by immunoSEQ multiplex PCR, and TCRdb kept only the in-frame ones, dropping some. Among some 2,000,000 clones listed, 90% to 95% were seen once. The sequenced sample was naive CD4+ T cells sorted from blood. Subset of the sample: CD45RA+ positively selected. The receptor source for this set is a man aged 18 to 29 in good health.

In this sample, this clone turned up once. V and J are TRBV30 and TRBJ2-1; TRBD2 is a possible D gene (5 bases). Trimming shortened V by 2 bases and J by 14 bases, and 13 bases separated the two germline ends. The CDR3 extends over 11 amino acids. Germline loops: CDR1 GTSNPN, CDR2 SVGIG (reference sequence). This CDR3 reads CAWSLAMEEFF. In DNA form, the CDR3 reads TGTGCCTGGAGTTTGGCGATGGAGGAGTTCTTC.

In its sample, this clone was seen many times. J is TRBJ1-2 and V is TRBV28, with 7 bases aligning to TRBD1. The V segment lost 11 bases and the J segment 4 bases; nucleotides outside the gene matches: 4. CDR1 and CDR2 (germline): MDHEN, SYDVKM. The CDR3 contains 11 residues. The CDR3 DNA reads TGTGCCTGCCGACAGGGCTATGGCTACACCTTC. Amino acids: CACRQGYGYTF.